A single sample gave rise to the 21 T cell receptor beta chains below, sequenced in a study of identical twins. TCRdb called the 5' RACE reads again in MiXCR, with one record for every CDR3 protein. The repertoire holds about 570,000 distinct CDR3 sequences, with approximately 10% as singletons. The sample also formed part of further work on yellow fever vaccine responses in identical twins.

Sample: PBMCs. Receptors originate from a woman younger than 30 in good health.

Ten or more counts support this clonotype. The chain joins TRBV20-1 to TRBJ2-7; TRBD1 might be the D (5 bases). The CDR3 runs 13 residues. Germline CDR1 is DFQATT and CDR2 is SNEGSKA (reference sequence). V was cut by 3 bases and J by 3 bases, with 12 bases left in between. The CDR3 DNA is TGCAGTGCTAGCGGCCAGGGATTCTACGAGCAGTACTTC. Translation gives CSASGQGFYEQYF.

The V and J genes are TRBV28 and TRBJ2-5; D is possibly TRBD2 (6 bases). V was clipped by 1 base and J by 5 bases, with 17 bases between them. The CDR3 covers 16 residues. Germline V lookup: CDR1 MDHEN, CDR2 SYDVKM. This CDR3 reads CASSLYSGSLRETQYF. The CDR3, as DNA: TGTGCCAGCAGTTTATATAGCGGATCCCTAAGGGAGACCCAGTACTTC. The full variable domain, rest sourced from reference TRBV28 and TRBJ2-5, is DVKVTQSSRYLVKRTGEKVFLECVQDMDHENMFWYRQDPGLGLRLIYFSYDVKMKEKGDIPEGYSVSREKKERFSLILESASTNQTSMYLCASSLYSGSLRETQYFGPGTRLLVL.

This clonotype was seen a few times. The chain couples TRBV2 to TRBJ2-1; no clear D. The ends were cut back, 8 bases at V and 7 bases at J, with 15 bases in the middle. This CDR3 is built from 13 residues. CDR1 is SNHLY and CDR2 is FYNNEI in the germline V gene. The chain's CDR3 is CASHPLARNEQFF. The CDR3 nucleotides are TGTGCCAGCCACCCACTGGCTCGGAATGAGCAGTTCTTC.

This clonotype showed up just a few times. This CDR3 is CASSLGPWGDTAAKNIQYF. The CDR3 bases are TGCGCCAGCAGCTTGGGACCCTGGGGTGATACCGCAGCCAAAAACATTCAGTACTTC. V and J are TRBV5-1 and TRBJ2-4; no firm D call. Trimming shortened V by 0 bases and J by 0 bases, and 19 bases separated the two germline ends. CDR3 size: 19 residues. The germline gives CDR1 SGHRS, CDR2 YFSETQ. The entire variable domain, with the rest obtained from reference TRBV5-1 and TRBJ2-4, is as follows: KAGVTQTPRYLIKTRGQQVTLSCSPISGHRSVSWYQQTPGQGLQFLFEYFSETQRNKGNFPGRFSGRQFSNSRSEMNVSTLELGDSALYLCASSLGPWGDTAAKNIQYFGAGTRLSVL.

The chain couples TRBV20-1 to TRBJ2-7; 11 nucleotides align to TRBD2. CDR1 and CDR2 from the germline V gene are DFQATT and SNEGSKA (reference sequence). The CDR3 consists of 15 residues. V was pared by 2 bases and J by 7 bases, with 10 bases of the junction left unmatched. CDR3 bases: TGCAGTGCTAGATCAGGACTAGCGGGCCCTTGGGAGCAGTACTTC. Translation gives CSARSGLAGPWEQYF.

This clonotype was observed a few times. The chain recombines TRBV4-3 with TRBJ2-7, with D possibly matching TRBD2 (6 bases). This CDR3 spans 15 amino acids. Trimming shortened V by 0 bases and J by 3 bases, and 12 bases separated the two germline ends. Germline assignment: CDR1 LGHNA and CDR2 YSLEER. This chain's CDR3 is CASSQDFGEVYEQYF. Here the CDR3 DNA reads TGCGCCAGCAGCCAAGATTTTGGGGAGGTCTACGAGCAGTACTTC.

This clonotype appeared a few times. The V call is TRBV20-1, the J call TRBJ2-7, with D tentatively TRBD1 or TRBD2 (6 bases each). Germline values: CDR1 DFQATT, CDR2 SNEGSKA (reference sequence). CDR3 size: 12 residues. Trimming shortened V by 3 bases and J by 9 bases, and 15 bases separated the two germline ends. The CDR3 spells CSARAPGAAQYF. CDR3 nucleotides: TGCAGTGCTAGGGCCCCGGGGGCGGCGCAGTACTTC.

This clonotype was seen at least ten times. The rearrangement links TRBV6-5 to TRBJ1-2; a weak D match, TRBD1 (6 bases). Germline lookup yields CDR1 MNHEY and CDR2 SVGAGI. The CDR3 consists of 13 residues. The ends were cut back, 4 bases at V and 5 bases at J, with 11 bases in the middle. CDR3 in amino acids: CASSSPQGYGYTF. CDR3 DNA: TGTGCCAGCAGTTCACCTCAGGGGTATGGCTACACCTTC.

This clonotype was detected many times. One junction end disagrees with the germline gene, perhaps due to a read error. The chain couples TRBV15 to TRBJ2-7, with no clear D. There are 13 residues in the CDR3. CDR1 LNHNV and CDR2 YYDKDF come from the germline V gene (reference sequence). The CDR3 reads CATSRDQVYVQYF. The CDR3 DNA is TGTGCCACCAGCAGAGACCAAGTCTACGTGCAGTACTTC.

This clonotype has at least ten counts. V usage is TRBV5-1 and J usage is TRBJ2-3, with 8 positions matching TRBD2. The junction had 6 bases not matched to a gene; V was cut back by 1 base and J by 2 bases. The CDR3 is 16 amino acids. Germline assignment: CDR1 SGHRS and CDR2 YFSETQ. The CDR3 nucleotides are TGCGCCAGCAGCTTGTACGTAGCGGGGCCCACAGATACGCAGTATTTT. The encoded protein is CASSLYVAGPTDTQYF.

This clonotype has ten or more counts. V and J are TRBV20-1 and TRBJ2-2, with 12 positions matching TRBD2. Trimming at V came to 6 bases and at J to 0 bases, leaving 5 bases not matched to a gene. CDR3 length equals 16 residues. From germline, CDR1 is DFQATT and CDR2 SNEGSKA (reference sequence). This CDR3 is CSATSGRATNTGELFF. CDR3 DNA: TGCAGTGCGACTAGCGGGAGAGCTACGAACACCGGGGAGCTGTTTTTT.

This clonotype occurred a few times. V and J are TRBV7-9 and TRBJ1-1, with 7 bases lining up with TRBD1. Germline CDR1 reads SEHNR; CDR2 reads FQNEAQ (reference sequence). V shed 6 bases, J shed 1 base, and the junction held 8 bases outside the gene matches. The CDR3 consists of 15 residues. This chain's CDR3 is CASSSQGGGNTEAFF. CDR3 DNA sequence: TGTGCCAGCAGTTCTCAGGGGGGGGGGAACACTGAAGCTTTCTTT.

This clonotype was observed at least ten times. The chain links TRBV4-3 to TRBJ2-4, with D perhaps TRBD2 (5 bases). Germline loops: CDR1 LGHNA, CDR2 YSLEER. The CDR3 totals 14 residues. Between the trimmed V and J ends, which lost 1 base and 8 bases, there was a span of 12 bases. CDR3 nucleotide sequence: TGCGCCAGCAGCCAAGCACTAGTGGGTGACATTCAGTACTTC. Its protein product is CASSQALVGDIQYF.

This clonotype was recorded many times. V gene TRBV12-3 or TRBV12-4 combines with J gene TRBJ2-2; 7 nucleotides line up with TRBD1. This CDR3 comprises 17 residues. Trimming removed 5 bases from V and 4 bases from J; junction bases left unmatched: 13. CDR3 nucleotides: TGTGCCAGCAGTCCGACAGGGCACGTAGGGGGCACCGGGGAGCTGTTTTTT. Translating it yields CASSPTGHVGGTGELFF.

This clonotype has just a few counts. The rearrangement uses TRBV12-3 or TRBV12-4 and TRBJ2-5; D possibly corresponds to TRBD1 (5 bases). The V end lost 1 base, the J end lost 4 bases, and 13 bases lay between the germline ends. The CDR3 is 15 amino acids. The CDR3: CASSLVGAGLETQYF. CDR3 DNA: TGTGCCAGCAGTTTAGTTGGGGCAGGGCTAGAGACCCAGTACTTC.

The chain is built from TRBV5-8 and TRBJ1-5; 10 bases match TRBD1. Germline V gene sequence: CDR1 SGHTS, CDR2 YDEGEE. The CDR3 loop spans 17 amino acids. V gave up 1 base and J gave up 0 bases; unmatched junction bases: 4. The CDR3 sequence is CASSLLRQGASNQPQHF. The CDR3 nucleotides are TGTGCCAGCAGCTTGTTGCGACAGGGGGCTAGCAATCAGCCCCAGCATTTT.

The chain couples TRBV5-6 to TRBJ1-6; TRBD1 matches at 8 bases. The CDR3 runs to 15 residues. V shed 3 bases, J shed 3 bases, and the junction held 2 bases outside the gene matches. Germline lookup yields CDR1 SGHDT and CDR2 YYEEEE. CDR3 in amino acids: CASSSTGGYNSPLHF. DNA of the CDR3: TGTGCCAGCAGCTCCACAGGGGGCTATAATTCACCCCTCCACTTT.

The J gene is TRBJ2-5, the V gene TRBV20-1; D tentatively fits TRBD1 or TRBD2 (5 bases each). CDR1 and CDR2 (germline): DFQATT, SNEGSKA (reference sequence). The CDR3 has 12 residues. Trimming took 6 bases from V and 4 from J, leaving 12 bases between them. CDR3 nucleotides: TGCAGTGCACCCCCGAGGGGAGAGACCCAGTACTTC. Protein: CSAPPRGETQYF.

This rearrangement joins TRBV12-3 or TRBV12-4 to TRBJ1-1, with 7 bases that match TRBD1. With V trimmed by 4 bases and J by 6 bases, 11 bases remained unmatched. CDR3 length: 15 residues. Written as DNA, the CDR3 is TGTGCCAGCAGTTACCGGGACAGAACTACTTCTGAAGCTTTCTTT. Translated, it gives CASSYRDRTTSEAFF.

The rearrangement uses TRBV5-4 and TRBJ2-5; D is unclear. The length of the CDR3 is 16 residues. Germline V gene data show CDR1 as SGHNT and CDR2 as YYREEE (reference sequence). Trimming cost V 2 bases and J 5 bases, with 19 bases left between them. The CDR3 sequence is CASSFYLTGLLETQYF. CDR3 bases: TGTGCCAGCAGCTTTTATCTGACTGGGCTGCTGGAGACCCAGTACTTC.

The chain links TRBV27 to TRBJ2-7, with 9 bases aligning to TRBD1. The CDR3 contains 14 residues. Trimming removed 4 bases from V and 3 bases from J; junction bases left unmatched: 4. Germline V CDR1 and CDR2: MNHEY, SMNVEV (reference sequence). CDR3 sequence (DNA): TGTGCCAGCAGTTACGGACAGGGGTTCTACGAGCAGTACTTC. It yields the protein CASSYGQGFYEQYF.